Below, 27 T cell receptor beta chains from the same sample are listed, as sequenced in a study of CD8+ T cells in alopecia areata. Treatment of the sample: oral pan-JAK inhibitor, 5-10 mg twice daily. Investigators isolated RNA and reverse transcribed it into cDNA to act as the sequencing template. Assay: immunoSEQ multiplex PCR; the TCRdb copy retains only in-frame clones and omits some. Of roughly 250,000 clones in the sample, approximately 60% were seen once. Sequencing used CD4+ T cells sorted from blood, obtained at week 52, from a patient treated with tofacitinib. Every receptor here comes from a human donor with alopecia areata.

J is TRBJ1-1 and V is TRBV5-6; D gene ambiguous. Germline CDR1 reads SGHDT; CDR2 reads YYEEEE. This CDR3 is built from 14 residues. Trimming took off 1 base at V and 4 bases at J, with 11 bases between the two ends. CDR3 sequence (DNA): TGTGCCAGCAGCTTGATCGGGCGAACCACTGAAGCTTTCTTT. Translating it yields CASSLIGRTTEAFF.

Concerning this clone: This sample includes further DNA sequences coding for the same CDR3. The chain is built from TRBV5-1 and TRBJ2-5; no clear D gene. Trimming left V 0 bases short and J 0 bases short, with 3 bases between. The CDR3 extends over 13 amino acids. Germline assignment: CDR1 SGHRS and CDR2 YFSETQ. The CDR3 sequence is CASSLGYQETQYF. CDR3 in DNA: TGCGCCAGCAGCTTGGGGTACCAAGAGACCCAGTACTTC.

V is TRBV6-6 and J is TRBJ1-6; 8 bases map to TRBD1. J was trimmed by 6 bases and V by 4 bases; bases with no gene match: 8. CDR1 and CDR2 (germline): MNHNY, SVGAGI (reference sequence). The CDR3 extends over 16 amino acids. Written as DNA, the CDR3 is TGTGCCAGCAGTTTGTCGTCGGGACAGGTTAATTCACCCCTCCACTTT. This translates into CASSLSSGQVNSPLHF.

The chain couples TRBV18 to TRBJ2-3; 10 bases are a match to TRBD2. V lost 3 bases to trimming and J lost 4 bases; unmatched junction nucleotides: 4. Germline assignment: CDR1 KGHSH and CDR2 LQKENI. The CDR3 runs to 15 residues. DNA for the CDR3: TGTGCCAGCTCACCCGGACTAGCGGACGCAGATACGCAGTATTTT. Its translation is CASSPGLADADTQYF.

CDR3 residues: CSVEERVVGQFF. The CDR3 DNA reads TGCAGCGTTGAAGAGAGGGTCGTGGGGCAGTTCTTC. This chain uses TRBV29-1 with TRBJ2-1; D is possibly TRBD2 (5 bases). CDR3 length: 12 amino acids. Looked up from germline, CDR1 is SQVTM and CDR2 is ANQGSEA. Deletions cut 0 bases from V and 12 bases from J, with 12 bases between.

The chain recombines TRBV2 with TRBJ2-7, with D maybe TRBD1 (6 bases). The CDR3 is 14 amino acids. V was cut by 6 bases and J by 2 bases, with 14 bases left in between. Germline values: CDR1 SNHLY, CDR2 FYNNEI. CDR3 region: CASSSGTTPYEQYF. In DNA form, the CDR3 reads TGTGCCAGCAGCTCCGGGACAACTCCCTACGAGCAGTACTTC.

Only a few counts were recorded for this clone. This rearrangement joins TRBV7-2 to TRBJ1-2, with D maybe TRBD1 (6 bases). Looked up from germline, CDR1 is SGHTA and CDR2 is FQGNSA. This CDR3 has 13 residues. Between the trimmed V and J ends, which lost 4 bases and 2 bases, there was a span of 8 bases. The CDR3 sequence is CASSYRANYGYTF. The CDR3 DNA reads TGTGCCAGCAGCTACAGGGCCAACTATGGCTACACCTTC. Based on the CDR3 plus reference TRBV7-2 and TRBJ1-2, the full variable domain is GAGVSQSPSNKVTEKGKDVELRCDPISGHTALYWYRQSLGQGLEFLIYFQGNSAPDKSGLPSDRFSAERTGGSVSTLTIQRTQQEDSAVYLCASSYRANYGYTFGSGTRLTVV.

The chain is built from TRBV27 and TRBJ2-2; TRBD2 matches 11 bases. The CDR3 extends over 16 amino acids. Germline V gene data show CDR1 as MNHEY and CDR2 as SMNVEV (reference sequence). The trim removed 2 bases at V and 2 bases at J, leaving 1 base unmatched. The CDR3 DNA sequence: TGTGCCAGCAGTTTAGGACTAGCGGGTAACACCGGGGAGCTGTTTTTT. This gives the protein CASSLGLAGNTGELFF.

This clone was recorded a few times. The V call is TRBV5-6, the J call TRBJ2-3; D perhaps matches TRBD2 (7 bases). From germline, CDR1 is SGHDT and CDR2 YYEEEE. CDR3 length equals 16 residues. V was cut by 4 bases and J by 2 bases, with 17 bases left in between. The DNA of the CDR3 is TGTGCCAGCAGCACGTGGAGGGGGGGCACCACAGATACGCAGTATTTT. This sequence encodes CASSTWRGGTTDTQYF.

The V and J genes are TRBV7-2 and TRBJ1-1, with unresolved D. The CDR3 contains 14 residues. Germline-derived CDR1 and CDR2 are SGHTA and FQGNSA. The V end was cut by 3 bases, the J end by 2 bases, with 10 bases between. The CDR3 DNA reads as TGTGCCAGCAGCTTTAGCCAGATAAACACTGAAGCTTTCTTT. It encodes CASSFSQINTEAFF. The full variable domain, with the rest looked up from reference TRBV7-2 and TRBJ1-1, is GAGVSQSPSNKVTEKGKDVELRCDPISGHTALYWYRQSLGQGLEFLIYFQGNSAPDKSGLPSDRFSAERTGGSVSTLTIQRTQQEDSAVYLCASSFSQINTEAFFGQGTRLTVV.

This clone was seen more than once but under ten times. The chain links TRBV29-1 to TRBJ2-7; D is uncertain. The CDR3 sequence is 12 residues long. V was cut by 3 bases and J by 6 bases, with 12 bases left in between. The germline V gene encodes CDR1 SQVTM and CDR2 ANQGSEA. The CDR3 sequence is CSVETQSGEQYF. The CDR3, as DNA: TGCAGCGTTGAGACTCAGTCCGGCGAGCAGTACTTC.

Ten or more counts support this clone. This chain connects TRBV7-2 to TRBJ1-6, with 7 positions matching TRBD1. CDR1 is SGHTA, CDR2 FQGNSA, per germline. V was pared by 4 bases and J by 7 bases, with 7 bases of the junction left unmatched. This CDR3 comprises 15 residues. CDR3 DNA: TGTGCCAGCAGCTCCCAGGGGGGGCGGAATTCACCCCTCCACTTT. It translates to CASSSQGGRNSPLHF.

The chain combines TRBV29-1 with TRBJ2-5; no clear D. CDR3 length equals 12 residues. V dropped 2 bases and J dropped 2 bases, with 6 bases sitting between them. CDR1 and CDR2 from the germline V gene are SQVTM and ANQGSEA. DNA for the CDR3: TGCAGCGTTGAAATCAGTCAAGAGACCCAGTACTTC. Its translation: CSVEISQETQYF.

The V and J genes are TRBV29-1 and TRBJ2-1, with D possibly being TRBD2 (5 bases). V gave up 4 bases and J gave up 5 bases, with 12 bases separating them. The CDR3 runs 13 residues. Per the germline V gene, CDR1 is SQVTM and CDR2 is ANQGSEA. The CDR3 nucleotides read TGCAGCGTTGTATCGAACGGGGACAATGAGCAGTTCTTC. This codes for CSVVSNGDNEQFF.

The V call is TRBV5-1, the J call TRBJ1-1; 11 bases agree with TRBD1. Germline V CDR1 and CDR2: SGHRS, YFSETQ. CDR3 length: 15 residues. Losses at the gene ends were 0 bases for V and 3 bases for J; bases not matched to a gene: 1. The CDR3 sequence is CASSLEGQGDTEAFF. The CDR3 DNA reads TGCGCCAGCAGCTTGGAGGGACAGGGGGACACTGAAGCTTTCTTT.

This clone was observed a handful of times. The chain is built from TRBV7-8 and TRBJ2-5; D is possibly TRBD1 or TRBD2 (5 bases each). Germline CDR1 reads SGHVS; CDR2 reads FQNEAQ. Trimming stripped 1 base from V and 4 bases from J, with 7 bases between. This CDR3 is built from 13 residues. The CDR3 DNA reads as TGTGCCAGCAGCTTAGGGGGGTCAGAGACCCAGTACTTC. Translating gives CASSLGGSETQYF. The complete variable domain, with remaining parts taken from reference TRBV7-8 and TRBJ2-5, reads GAGVSQSPRYKVAKRGQDVALRCDPISGHVSLFWYQQALGQGPEFLTYFQNEAQLDKSGLPSDRFFAERPEGSVSTLKIQRTQQEDSAVYLCASSLGGSETQYFGPGTRLLVL.

This clone showed up just a few times. The chain joins TRBV4-3 to TRBJ1-6; 9 nucleotides align to TRBD1. V trimming: 1 base; J trimming: 8 bases; junction bases outside the gene matches: 0. CDR1 is LGHNA and CDR2 is YSLEER in the germline V gene. CDR3 size: 14 residues. The CDR3 spells CASSQGQGDSPLHF. The CDR3 DNA is TGCGCCAGCAGCCAAGGACAGGGGGATTCACCCCTCCACTTT.

V and J are TRBV4-3 and TRBJ1-6; 8 bases line up with TRBD1. Germline V CDR1 and CDR2: LGHNA, YSLEER. This CDR3 is 14 amino acids long. The V gene end was trimmed by 4 bases and the J gene end by 10 bases; junction bases not matched to a gene: 6. CDR3 sequence reads: CASSRGQGDSPLHF. In DNA form, the CDR3 reads TGCGCCAGCAGCCGAGGACAGGGCGACTCACCCCTCCACTTT.

This clone was counted a few times. The chain combines TRBV5-4 with TRBJ1-4, with D possibly TRBD1 on 5 matching bases. The V end lost 0 bases, the J end lost 10 bases, and 10 bases lay between the germline ends. CDR1 is SGHNT, CDR2 YYREEE, per germline (reference sequence). The CDR3 consists of 13 residues. The CDR3 here is CASSLAGARKLFF. The CDR3 nucleotides read TGTGCCAGCAGCTTGGCCGGGGCGAGAAAACTGTTTTTT. Variable domain in full (rest from reference TRBV5-4 and TRBJ1-4): ETGVTQSPTHLIKTRGQQVTLRCSSQSGHNTVSWYQQALGQGPQFIFQYYREEENGRGNFPPRFSGLQFPNYSSELNVNALELDDSALYLCASSLAGARKLFFGSGTQLSVL.

The rearrangement uses TRBV10-3 and TRBJ1-4, with a weak D call TRBD1 (5 bases). V dropped 3 bases and J dropped 5 bases, with 13 bases sitting between them. Germline V gives CDR1 ENHRY, CDR2 SYGVKD. The CDR3 covers 15 residues. For the CDR3, the DNA is TGTGCCATCAGTGAAGGGACGAACTTAAATGAAAAACTGTTTTTT. This sequence encodes CAISEGTNLNEKLFF.

The chain recombines TRBV10-3 with TRBJ2-7; 10 nucleotides line up with TRBD1. The V and J ends lost 7 bases and 2 bases, in that order; junction bases with no gene match: 2. CDR1 and CDR2 from the germline V gene are ENHRY and SYGVKD. This CDR3 is 13 amino acids long. CDR3 residues: CAIKGTGAYEQYF. The CDR3 nucleotides read TGTGCCATCAAAGGGACAGGGGCCTACGAGCAGTACTTC.

The genes are TRBV7-9 and TRBJ2-7, with TRBD1 as a possible D gene (5 bases). The V end was cut by 6 bases, the J end by 0 bases, with 9 bases between. The CDR3 totals 13 residues. The germline gives CDR1 SEHNR, CDR2 FQNEAQ (reference sequence). The CDR3 nucleotides are TGTGCCAGCAGACAGACAGTCTCCTACGAGCAGTACTTC. Protein: CASRQTVSYEQYF.

This rearrangement joins TRBV29-1 to TRBJ2-1, with a tentative D call TRBD2 (5 bases). The CDR3 spans 13 residues. V dropped 6 bases and J dropped 4 bases, with 13 bases sitting between them. Germline V gene lookup returns CDR1 SQVTM and CDR2 ANQGSEA. The CDR3 loop reads CSVDGVIYNEQFF. The CDR3 bases are TGCAGCGTCGACGGGGTGATTTACAATGAGCAGTTCTTC.

This chain links TRBV15 with TRBJ1-1; no firm D call. V was clipped by 5 bases and J by 1 base, with 5 bases between them. CDR1 and CDR2 from the germline V gene are LNHNV and YYDKDF (reference sequence). The CDR3 is made up of 12 amino acids. The CDR3 is CATSRWNTEAFF. For the CDR3, the DNA is TGTGCCACCAGCCGATGGAACACTGAAGCTTTCTTT.

The chain couples TRBV4-2 to TRBJ2-7, with D perhaps matching TRBD1 (6 bases). The CDR3 runs to 14 residues. Trimming stripped 2 bases from V and 2 bases from J, with 10 bases between. Germline assignment: CDR1 LGHNA and CDR2 YNFKEQ. The CDR3 loop reads CASSQTGMAYEQYF. The CDR3 DNA follows: TGTGCCAGCAGCCAAACAGGGATGGCCTACGAGCAGTACTTC.

The chain is built from TRBV7-9 and TRBJ1-2; 7 bases map to TRBD1. CDR1 is SEHNR and CDR2 is FQNEAQ in the germline V gene (reference sequence). CDR3 length: 15 residues. Germline trimming cut 5 bases from V and 3 bases from J; bases unmatched to any gene: 9. The CDR3 protein is CASSEPQGSDYGYTF. For the CDR3, the DNA is TGTGCCAGCAGCGAACCACAGGGGTCTGACTATGGCTACACCTTC.

Points on this clone: Distinct nucleotide sequences in the sample also encode this CDR3. The rearrangement joins TRBV30 to TRBJ2-2; D is uncertain. Looked up from germline, CDR1 is GTSNPN and CDR2 is SVGIG (reference sequence). The CDR3 has 12 residues. Trimming removed 3 bases at V and 6 bases at J, with 8 bases between. CDR3 sequence reads: CAWRAGPGELFF. The CDR3 nucleotides are TGTGCCTGGAGGGCAGGCCCCGGGGAGCTGTTTTTT.